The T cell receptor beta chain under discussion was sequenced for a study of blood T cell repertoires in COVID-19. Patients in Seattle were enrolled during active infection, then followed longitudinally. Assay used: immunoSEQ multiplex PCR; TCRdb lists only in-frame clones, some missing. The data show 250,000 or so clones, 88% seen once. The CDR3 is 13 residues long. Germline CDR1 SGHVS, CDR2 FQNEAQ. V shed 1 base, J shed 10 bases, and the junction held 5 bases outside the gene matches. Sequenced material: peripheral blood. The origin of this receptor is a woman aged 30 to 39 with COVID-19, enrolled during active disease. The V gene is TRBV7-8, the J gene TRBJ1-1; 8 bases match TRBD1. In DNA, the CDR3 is TGTGCCAGCAGCTTAGTCAGGGGGCAGGGAGCTTTCTTT. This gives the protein CASSLVRGQGAFF.